The subject of this entry is one T cell receptor beta chain. Per the authors' pipeline: Estimation of nucleated cell counts relied on the amplification of reference gene primers. Generated by immunoSEQ multiplex PCR, the TCRdb table keeps only in-frame clones and is missing some. D and trimming come from the DNA, and the V and J calls and clone size come from that table. This repertoire shows over 150,000 clones, 84% found once; its top ten account for about 13%. This sample is part of a study of blood T cell repertoires in COVID-19. Study-level background: There were acute and convalescent COVID-19 samples, and they came from the United States, Italy and Spain. T cells, B-cell-depleted T cells, or PBMCs provided the cDNA or gDNA that served as material.

Sequencing was carried out using peripheral blood. This clonotype was obtained from a human donor in a cohort sampled during active COVID-19.

This CDR3 is CASRIDRGKNIQYF. In DNA, the CDR3 is TGTGCCAGCAGGATTGACAGGGGCAAAAACATTCAGTACTTC. V gene TRBV2 combines with J gene TRBJ2-4, with 8 bases fitting TRBD1. Germline-derived CDR1 and CDR2 are SNHLY and FYNNEI. The CDR3 totals 14 residues. With V trimmed by 6 bases and J by 3 bases, 4 bases remained unmatched.